This T cell receptor beta chain was recorded in a study of blood T cell repertoires in COVID-19. At the level of the study: From T cells, B-cell-depleted T cells, or PBMCs came the material, which was cDNA or gDNA.

In its sample, this clone was seen once. Original handling: Using reference gene primer amplification, nucleated cell counts were estimated. Measured with immunoSEQ multiplex PCR; TCRdb has only the in-frame clones, and not every one. V and J calls and clone size are as listed in that table; D and trimming were resolved from the DNA. Found here are hundreds of thousands of clones, roughly 79% of them singletons; the top ten hold around 7.5%. Seattle's cohort entered during active infection and was followed longitudinally. This clonotype originated in a woman older than 75 with COVID-19, enrolled during active disease. Sequencing was carried out using peripheral blood.

CDR3 DNA sequence: TGTGCCAGCAGTGAGTCGGGGGAGATGTATGAGCAGTTCTTC. It translates to CASSESGEMYEQFF. The V and J genes are TRBV2 and TRBJ2-1, with D maybe TRBD2 (6 bases). The CDR3 contains 14 residues. V was cut by 3 bases and J by 8 bases, with 14 bases left in between. Germline V gene lookup returns CDR1 SNHLY and CDR2 FYNNEI.